This TCR beta chain was identified during a study of blood T cell repertoires in COVID-19. Study context: Whether acute or convalescent, the COVID-19 samples came from the United States, Italy and Spain. Nucleic acid was either cDNA or gDNA, and it came from T cells, B-cell-depleted T cells, or PBMCs.

Original data processing: Estimation of nucleated cell counts relied on the amplification of reference gene primers. Libraries were prepared by immunoSEQ multiplex PCR; TCRdb keeps only in-frame clonotypes and omits some of them. D and trimming were read from the DNA, whereas the V and J calls and clone size are those reported in that table. The sample records some 290,000 clones, roughly 85% being singletons. The sequence derives from a man aged 55-75 years who had recovered from COVID-19. The sequencing input was peripheral blood.

The CDR3 bases are TGTGCCAGCAGGCGGGGGGCAAAGAACACCGGGGAGCTGTTTTTT. This codes for CASRRGAKNTGELFF. The rearrangement joins TRBV6-5 to TRBJ2-2; 8 bases fit TRBD2. The CDR3 runs to 15 residues. Trimming at V came to 6 bases and at J to 1 base, leaving 4 bases not matched to a gene. Germline V gives CDR1 MNHEY, CDR2 SVGAGI.